Listed here are 32 T cell receptor beta chains from one sample, sequenced in a study of blood T cell repertoires in COVID-19. Some clones are missing from TCRdb's copy, which holds only in-frame ones; the method was immunoSEQ multiplex PCR. The data show about 150,000 clones, 65% to 85% seen once. Input material: peripheral blood. These receptor sequences come from a woman aged 60 to 75 with acute or convalescent COVID-19.

J is TRBJ1-6 and V is TRBV6-5; TRBD1 matches 8 bases. J lost 1 base, V lost 8 bases, and 1 base had no gene match. CDR1 is MNHEY, CDR2 SVGAGI, per germline. The CDR3 consists of 14 residues. DNA of the CDR3: TGTGCCAGCGGACAGGGTTCCTATAATTCACCCCTCCACTTT. Its translation: CASGQGSYNSPLHF.

The chain employs TRBV5-1 and TRBJ2-5, with D perhaps TRBD1 (5 bases). The CDR3 is 14 residues long. V lost 4 bases and J 5 bases, leaving 15 bases between the germline ends. Germline CDR1 reads SGHRS; CDR2 reads YFSETQ. This CDR3 is CASSQAPGLETQYF. CDR3 DNA: TGCGCCAGCAGCCAGGCCCCAGGGTTGGAGACCCAGTACTTC.

The chain couples TRBV9 to TRBJ1-6; 8 nucleotides line up with TRBD1. Germline CDR1 is SGDLS and CDR2 is YYNGEE. V lost 0 bases, J lost 6 bases, and 8 bases stayed unmatched. This CDR3 spans 17 amino acids. The CDR3 reads CASSVGSGQGSNSPLHF. CDR3 coding DNA: TGTGCCAGCAGCGTAGGGTCCGGACAGGGTAGTAATTCACCCCTCCACTTT.

This clone was seen a handful of times. The chain employs TRBV14 and TRBJ1-1; no clear D gene. CDR1 and CDR2 from the germline V gene are SGHDN and FVKESK. The ends were cut back, 4 bases at V and 5 bases at J, with 11 bases in the middle. The CDR3 is made up of 13 amino acids. CDR3: CASSRGRVTEAFF. The CDR3 nucleotides read TGTGCCAGCAGCCGAGGGCGAGTTACTGAAGCTTTCTTT.

The chain couples TRBV14 to TRBJ2-1; 7 bases are a match to TRBD2. Germline V gene lookup returns CDR1 SGHDN and CDR2 FVKESK. The CDR3 consists of 15 residues. V was clipped by 2 bases and J by 5 bases; unmatched bases: 6. In DNA form, the CDR3 reads TGTGCCAGCAGCCAAATCCTAGCGGATAACAATGAGCAGTTCTTC. It is translated as CASSQILADNNEQFF.

The chain joins TRBV28 to TRBJ1-5; D call uncertain. The V end lost 3 bases, the J end lost 7 bases, and 16 bases lay between the germline ends. The CDR3 is 15 residues long. Germline CDR1 MDHEN, CDR2 SYDVKM. For the CDR3, the DNA is TGTGCCAGCAGTTTTAGCCGGACTGCTGGCCAGCCCCAGCATTTT. It specifies CASSFSRTAGQPQHF.

The table lists this clone with a count of one. This chain uses TRBV5-1 with TRBJ1-1, with D possibly being TRBD1 (5 bases). CDR1 is SGHRS and CDR2 is YFSETQ in the germline V gene. The V gene lost 3 bases and the J gene lost 5 bases, with 17 bases spanning the gap. CDR3 size: 15 residues. Here the CDR3 DNA reads TGCGCCAGCAGCTGGGAGGGGAGGGGAGAGACTGAAGCTTTCTTT. As protein: CASSWEGRGETEAFF.

The V call is TRBV19, the J call TRBJ1-4; D call uncertain. Germline V CDR1 and CDR2: LNHDA, SQIVND (reference sequence). Trimming cost V 3 bases and J 8 bases, with 13 bases left between them. CDR3 size: 14 residues. CDR3 region: CASSISMAGEKLFF. Written as DNA, the CDR3 is TGTGCCAGTAGTATTTCGATGGCAGGCGAAAAACTGTTTTTT.

The chain links TRBV7-2 to TRBJ2-2, with a tentative D call TRBD2 (5 bases). Trimming pared 6 bases from V and 7 bases from J, leaving 21 bases between. The CDR3 totals 16 residues. Germline V gene lookup returns CDR1 SGHTA and CDR2 FQGNSA. The CDR3, as DNA: TGTGCCAGCAGGATAGCACGAGCAGGAGGTAGCGGGGAGCTGTTTTTT. It specifies CASRIARAGGSGELFF.

This clone was observed a few times. The genes are TRBV27 and TRBJ2-7; 7 bases are a match to TRBD1. Per germline, CDR1 MNHEY and CDR2 SMNVEV (reference sequence). The CDR3 is 14 amino acids. Trimming removed 0 bases from V and 3 bases from J; junction bases left unmatched: 2. In nucleotides, the CDR3 is TGTGCCAGCAGTTTATCACCAGGGGGCTACGAGCAGTACTTC. It codes for CASSLSPGGYEQYF.

V gene TRBV6-2 or TRBV6-3 combines with J gene TRBJ1-1, with 8 bases identical to TRBD1. V was pared by 2 bases and J by 4 bases, with 3 bases of the junction left unmatched. Germline V gene sequence: CDR1 MNHEY, CDR2 SVGEGT. CDR3 size: 14 residues. Here the CDR3 reads CASSYTGGSTEAFF. The DNA for the CDR3 is TGTGCCAGCAGTTACACAGGGGGGAGCACTGAAGCTTTCTTT.

The V gene is TRBV3-1 (or the pseudogene TRBV3-2), the J gene TRBJ2-3; 11 bases map to TRBD2. V was clipped by 4 bases and J by 2 bases; unmatched bases: 14. The CDR3 spans 19 residues. Germline V gene data show CDR1 as LGHDT and CDR2 as YNNKEL (reference sequence). The CDR3 here is CASSPPTEPSGGHTDTQYF. The CDR3 nucleotides are TGTGCCAGCAGCCCCCCGACAGAGCCTAGCGGGGGGCACACAGATACGCAGTATTTT.

The chain has TRBV5-4 and TRBJ2-7; D is perhaps TRBD1 (6 bases). Germline V CDR1 and CDR2: SGHNT, YYREEE (reference sequence). V lost 0 bases, J lost 2 bases, and 12 bases lay in between. The CDR3 loop spans 15 amino acids. The CDR3 coding sequence is TGTGCCAGCAGCTTGGCAGGGGTGAGTCCCTACGAGCAGTACTTC. It codes for CASSLAGVSPYEQYF.

This clone was picked up one time. Written as DNA, the CDR3 is TGTGCCAGCAGTGAATACCCGCGAAGCTACGAGCAGTACTTC. It codes for CASSEYPRSYEQYF. The chain employs TRBV25-1 and TRBJ2-7; D is uncertain. The germline V gene encodes CDR1 MGHDK and CDR2 SYGVNS. Trimming stripped 0 bases from V and 3 bases from J, with 9 bases between. This CDR3 comprises 14 residues.

The gene calls are TRBV4-3 and TRBJ2-6; TRBD2 aligns across 9 bases. Germline V lookup: CDR1 LGHNA, CDR2 YSLEER. Trimming cost V 0 bases and J 2 bases; bases outside gene matches: 5. The CDR3 sequence is 18 residues long. The CDR3 loop reads CASSQDLAGKAGANVLTF. CDR3 bases: TGCGCCAGCAGCCAAGACCTAGCGGGGAAGGCTGGGGCCAACGTCCTGACTTTC.

The J gene is TRBJ2-5, the V gene TRBV30, with 7 bases aligning to TRBD1. In germline, CDR1 is GTSNPN, CDR2 SVGIG (reference sequence). The V and J ends lost 5 bases and 2 bases, in that order; junction bases with no gene match: 5. The CDR3 runs 13 residues. CDR3 DNA sequence: TGTGCCTGGGGGCAGGGGGTTCAAGAGACCCAGTACTTC. It translates to CAWGQGVQETQYF.

This chain connects TRBV9 to TRBJ2-5; TRBD1 matches 7 bases. With 0 bases clipped from V and 0 bases from J, the junction kept 14 bases outside the gene matches. The V gene's germline CDR1 is SGDLS and CDR2 YYNGEE. This CDR3 has 19 amino acids. CDR3 in DNA: TGTGCCAGCAGCGTAGGGGCGTACGAGGGGGCGAAGTACCAAGAGACCCAGTACTTC. Its protein is CASSVGAYEGAKYQETQYF.

The genes are TRBV5-1 and TRBJ1-4, with D perhaps matching TRBD1 (6 bases). CDR1 SGHRS and CDR2 YFSETQ come from the germline V gene. This CDR3 has 13 residues. V was trimmed by 4 bases and J by 3 bases, leaving 7 bases between them. CDR3: CASSRQANEKLFF. DNA for the CDR3: TGCGCCAGCAGCCGACAGGCTAATGAAAAACTGTTTTTT.

The V call is TRBV6-5, the J call TRBJ1-2; 9 bases are shared with TRBD1. Germline lookup yields CDR1 MNHEY and CDR2 SVGAGI. V dropped 5 bases and J dropped 8; count of bases not matched to a gene: 6. The CDR3 consists of 13 residues. The CDR3 nucleotides read TGTGCCAGCAGTCTTTACAGGGGGCAAGGCTACACCTTC. Translated, it gives CASSLYRGQGYTF.

The V and J genes are TRBV6-5 and TRBJ1-2; 7 positions match TRBD1. The CDR3 is 14 amino acids. Germline CDR1 MNHEY, CDR2 SVGAGI. V shed 6 bases and J 7 bases; nucleotides not matched to a gene: 11. In DNA form, the CDR3 reads TGTGCCAGCAGCCGGGACAGTGGGGAAGGTGGCTACACCTTC. Encoded protein: CASSRDSGEGGYTF.

J is TRBJ1-6 and V is TRBV27, with 7 positions matching TRBD1. V lost 6 bases, J lost 5 bases, and 10 bases stayed unmatched. Germline CDR1 is MNHEY and CDR2 is SMNVEV (reference sequence). This CDR3 spans 16 amino acids. Here the CDR3 DNA reads TGTGCCAGCAGACCACGGGAGGGGGCAAATAATTCACCCCTCCACTTT. Encoded protein: CASRPREGANNSPLHF.

The chain combines TRBV3-1 (or the pseudogene TRBV3-2) with TRBJ1-4; 9 bases line up with TRBD1. Germline V gene sequence: CDR1 LGHDT, CDR2 YNNKEL (reference sequence). Losses at the gene ends were 1 base for V and 6 bases for J; bases not matched to a gene: 6. The CDR3 length is 16 residues. The CDR3 DNA sequence: TGTGCCAGCAGCCAAGTTTTCGGACAGGGGTATGAAAAACTGTTTTTT. Translation: CASSQVFGQGYEKLFF.

The rearrangement uses TRBV14 and TRBJ2-1; D possibly corresponds to TRBD2 (7 bases). Germline assignment: CDR1 SGHDN and CDR2 FVKESK. The ends were cut back, 1 base at V and 7 bases at J, with 14 bases in the middle. The CDR3 is 15 amino acids. The CDR3 reads CASSQVGGPGNEQFF. The CDR3 DNA reads TGTGCCAGCAGCCAAGTCGGGGGGCCCGGAAATGAGCAGTTCTTC.

This chain connects TRBV28 to TRBJ1-2, with 11 bases aligning to TRBD1. Germline CDR1 is MDHEN and CDR2 is SYDVKM. This CDR3 has 15 amino acids. V shed 1 base and J 8 bases; nucleotides not matched to a gene: 6. This CDR3 is CASSLSGQGARGYTF. CDR3 bases: TGTGCCAGCAGTTTATCAGGACAGGGGGCGCGGGGCTACACCTTC.

This clone was picked up a small number of times. V usage is TRBV2 and J usage is TRBJ2-7, with D tentatively TRBD2 (5 bases). The CDR3 consists of 14 residues. V lost 6 bases to trimming and J lost 2 bases, with 14 bases between them. CDR1 SNHLY and CDR2 FYNNEI come from the germline V gene. The CDR3 sequence is CASSGNVGAYEQYF. CDR3 in DNA: TGTGCCAGCAGCGGGAACGTTGGAGCCTACGAGCAGTACTTC.

The gene calls are TRBV11-2 and TRBJ2-7; no firm D call. The CDR3 runs 13 residues. The V and J ends lost 2 bases and 2 bases respectively, with 7 bases between them. CDR1 SGHAT and CDR2 FQNNGV come from the germline V gene. The CDR3 reads CASSLIPPYEQYF. The DNA for the CDR3 is TGTGCCAGCAGCTTAATCCCTCCCTACGAGCAGTACTTC.

The genes are TRBV6-2 or TRBV6-3 and TRBJ2-2; 9 bases agree with TRBD1. V shed 5 bases, J shed 7 bases, and the junction held 8 bases outside the gene matches. The CDR3 totals 15 residues. Germline V CDR1 and CDR2: MNHEY, SVGEGT. DNA of the CDR3: TGTGCCAGCAGTGTAACAGGGGGCGCGGTCGGGGAGCTGTTTTTT. Translation: CASSVTGGAVGELFF.

The chain combines TRBV19 with TRBJ2-1; no clear D. The CDR3 contains 16 residues. CDR1 and CDR2 from the germline V gene are LNHDA and SQIVND (reference sequence). Trimming cost V 5 bases and J 2 bases, with 16 bases left between them. This CDR3 reads CASSSYPALAYNEQFF. The CDR3 DNA sequence: TGTGCCAGTAGTTCCTACCCTGCCCTCGCCTACAATGAGCAGTTCTTC. The variable domain in full, completed from reference TRBV19 and TRBJ2-1, reads DGGITQSPKYLFRKEGQNVTLSCEQNLNHDAMYWYRQDPGQGLRLIYYSQIVNDFQKGDIAEGYSVSREKKESFPLTVTSAQKNPTAFYLCASSSYPALAYNEQFFGPGTRLTVL.

V and J are TRBV6-5 and TRBJ1-2; 8 bases are a match to TRBD1. The germline gives CDR1 MNHEY, CDR2 SVGAGI. There are 13 residues in the CDR3. V shed 6 bases and J 7 bases; nucleotides not matched to a gene: 7. CDR3 coding DNA: TGTGCCAGCAGGGCCGGACAGGGTGCTGGCTACACCTTC. Translation gives CASRAGQGAGYTF.

This clone was found once. The rearrangement joins TRBV28 to TRBJ2-7, with TRBD2 matching 7 bases. CDR1 and CDR2 (germline): MDHEN, SYDVKM. V lost 7 bases and J lost 5; bases outside the gene matches: 11. This CDR3 has 14 amino acids. CDR3: CASNKGGFRHEQYF. The CDR3 coding sequence is TGTGCCAGCAACAAGGGAGGGTTTCGACACGAGCAGTACTTC.

The chain carries TRBV18 and TRBJ1-4; D remains ambiguous. Germline CDR1 and CDR2: KGHSH and LQKENI. This CDR3 is built from 13 residues. Trimming cost V 2 bases and J 7 bases, with 8 bases left between them. CDR3: CASSPTTGEKLFF. CDR3 in DNA: TGTGCCAGCTCACCAACGACTGGTGAAAAACTGTTTTTT.

J is TRBJ1-3 and V is TRBV25-1; tentatively, D is TRBD1 (5 bases). Germline CDR1 and CDR2: MGHDK and SYGVNS. The germline V and J ends were trimmed by 3 bases and 3 bases, with 6 bases remaining between them. The CDR3 extends over 13 amino acids. CDR3 DNA: TGTGCCAGCAGTGACAGGGTTGGAAACACCATATATTTT. Translated: CASSDRVGNTIYF.